Sequencing of this T cell receptor (beta chain) was carried out in a study of beta chain features in type 1 diabetes (dated by TCRdb to 2017 to 2018). For the wider study: Patients and healthy donors did not differ in mean age, gender distribution, total cell number or subset yield. The study compared the TCRB repertoires of sorted circulating CD4+ T cell subsets in recently diagnosed type 1 diabetes patients with those in matched healthy donors. A total of around 110,000,000 sorted cells were examined across all samples, and a strong correlation was observed between cell number per subset and RNA yield. Whereas all 30 or so donors provided naive and central memory subsets, regulatory and stem cell-like memory subsets were isolated from just 8 patients and roughly eight healthy donors.

General conclusions and limits of the study: Only small numbers of individuals were included in the HLA sub-analyses, which left unresolved whether HLA type had any influence on TCRB rearrangement. Because cDNA was sequenced instead of genomic DNA, highly expressing activated cells could be over-represented, though the groups showed no difference in activation or CD3 levels. PCR may preferentially amplify shorter templates, but because patient and control samples were amplified and corrected together, any resulting skew would affect both groups equally. At VDJ recombination sites, patients with type 1 diabetes made fewer insertions and deleted more nucleotides, a pattern implying thymic rearrangement abnormalities. In all four CD4+ subsets, TCRB CDR3 length was moderately but significantly shorter in type 1 diabetes patients. Naive, central memory and regulatory TCRB repertoires appeared to be more similar among patients than among healthy donors.

The entire isolated RNA was reverse transcribed using the High Capacity cDNA Reverse Transcription Kit, and thus expressed TCRB transcripts were sequenced. Naive, central memory and regulatory T cell samples underwent deep immunoSEQ sequencing, averaging approximately 3.3 million total reads per sample. Sorted cells were lysed in RLT buffer, and RNA was extracted using DNase-treated RNeasy Micro or Mini kits according to cell number. Each cell subset was processed on its own to prevent cross-contamination, while patient and healthy donor samples were processed together. TCRB sequences were amplified from cDNA with the immunoSEQ multiplex PCR, producing 87-bp fragments spanning the CDR3 region. Sequencing of the amplicons was done on the Illumina HiSeq platform. On the authors' methods: Synthetic template baselines were used to correct PCR bias computationally, reads within Hamming distance 2 were collapsed, and singletons that could not be merged were discarded. By aligning reads against IMGT, V, D and J genes, CDR3 length, and insertions or deletions at six rearrangement sites were assigned. Within each subset, clonotype counts were normalized to sorted cell number, after which true diversity and Gini coefficients were computed with the tcR R package. The overlap coefficient, calculated on TCRB nucleotide sequences, was used to quantify repertoire sharing. As a proxy for the pre-selection repertoire, out-of-frame TCRB sequences from naive cells were analyzed. TCRdb took over this immuneACCESS table, retaining in-frame rearrangements with V and J assigned. Such tables are incomplete; in checked studies, under half of the missing clones stem from an unresolved V gene, and the remainder is unexplained. V, J and clone size are taken as reported in that table, and D and trimming were inferred from the DNA itself. The sample yields roughly 730,000 clones; roughly an eighth were counted once. Clones ranked in the top ten supply approximately 0.02% of the sample.

In regard to this clone: It has no known antigen specificity. The input lacks base qualities; no much larger clone sits a single base away.

Each donor gave one peripheral blood draw, averaging roughly 0.11 L, which was collected into heparinised tubes. A BD FACSAria II and a panel including CD45RO, CCR7, CD25, CD127, CD95 and CD27 were used to sort naive, central memory, regulatory and stem cell-like memory CD4+ T cells. Every sorted population had a purity above 95%. Right away, PBMCs were isolated by Lymphoprep density gradient centrifugation and were stained directly, with no culture step. So that batch effects would be minimized, each experiment stained and sorted samples in pairs, pairing one healthy donor with one patient. V lost 1 base and J lost 5 bases; the stretch between them is 17 bases long. Via the germline V gene (reference sequence), CDR1 is GTSNPN and CDR2 SVGIG. Spanning cysteine to phenylalanine, the CDR3 consists of 15 amino acids. Only the CDR3 part of the read is kept: 45 bases, read in frame from the first base.

Sequencing was carried out using naive CD4+ T cells from blood. This sample's cell subset or site label indicates: true naive CD4+ T cells. This sequence uses TRBV30 and TRBJ1-2, with the D gene call left open. This sequence was found in a young man with type 1 diabetes. The sequenced DNA: TGTGCCTGGAGTGCGTCTCCGGGGATTGGGTATGGCTACACCTTC. This sequence encodes CAWSASPGIGYGYTF.